Each of the 22 T cell receptor beta chains below was sequenced from the same sample in a study of T cell responses to AZD1222 COVID-19 vaccine. Profiled with immunoSEQ multiplex PCR; TCRdb holds only in-frame clones, not every one. This sample has some 120,000 clones, with approximately 89% found just once. The sample in question was peripheral blood, obtained on day 0 of AZD1222 vaccination. The receptors derive from an adult in good health.

V is TRBV2 and J is TRBJ2-3; no clear D gene. The V gene's germline CDR1 is SNHLY and CDR2 FYNNEI. The CDR3 loop spans 13 amino acids. V shed 1 base and J shed 6 bases, with 8 bases lying between them. The CDR3 sequence: CASSEGYLDTQYF. As DNA, the CDR3 is TGTGCCAGCAGTGAAGGCTATCTGGATACGCAGTATTTT.

V and J are TRBV7-8 and TRBJ1-6, with a tentative D call TRBD1 (6 bases). There are 14 residues in the CDR3. V lost 1 base to trimming and J lost 10 bases, with 11 bases between them. Germline CDR1 is SGHVS and CDR2 is FQNEAQ. CDR3 sequence reads: CASSLERGGSPLHF. The CDR3 nucleotides are TGTGCCAGCAGCTTAGAGAGGGGGGGGTCACCCCTCCACTTT. Filled out from reference TRBV7-8 and TRBJ1-6, the complete variable domain reads GAGVSQSPRYKVAKRGQDVALRCDPISGHVSLFWYQQALGQGPEFLTYFQNEAQLDKSGLPSDRFFAERPEGSVSTLKIQRTQQEDSAVYLCASSLERGGSPLHFGNGTRLTVT.

Worth noting for this clone: Additional DNA sequences in this sample encode the identical CDR3. J is TRBJ1-1 and V is TRBV5-1; 8 nucleotides align to TRBD1. The trim removed 2 bases at V and 3 bases at J, leaving 3 bases unmatched. CDR3 length equals 14 residues. Per germline, CDR1 SGHRS and CDR2 YFSETQ. CDR3 sequence reads: CASSFSQGDTEAFF. Here the CDR3 DNA reads TGCGCCAGCAGCTTTTCACAGGGGGACACTGAAGCTTTCTTT.

CDR3 residues: CASSFGQGAVLSYNSPLHF. DNA for the CDR3: TGTGCCAGCAGCTTCGGACAGGGGGCTGTGTTGTCCTATAATTCACCCCTCCACTTT. J is TRBJ1-6 and V is TRBV11-2; the match to TRBD1 covers 11 bases. The CDR3 spans 19 residues. V lost 3 bases, J lost 1 base, and 8 bases stayed unmatched. Germline CDR1 and CDR2: SGHAT and FQNNGV.

The chain is built from TRBV7-2 and TRBJ2-7; TRBD2 matches 12 bases. Looked up from germline, CDR1 is SGHTA and CDR2 is FQGNSA. V dropped 2 bases and J dropped 4; count of bases not matched to a gene: 0. The CDR3 has 14 amino acids. This CDR3 reads CASSLTSGRYEQYF. In nucleotides, the CDR3 is TGTGCCAGCAGCTTAACTAGCGGGAGGTACGAGCAGTACTTC.

This clone showed up just once. This rearrangement joins TRBV28 to TRBJ2-7; D possibly uses TRBD1 or TRBD2 (6 bases each). CDR1 is MDHEN, CDR2 SYDVKM, per germline. The CDR3 sequence is 15 residues long. V dropped 5 bases and J dropped 5 bases, with 19 bases sitting between them. CDR3 in DNA: TGTGCCAGCAGTCTACAGCAGGGGAGGATGAACGAGCAGTACTTC. This translates into CASSLQQGRMNEQYF.

The V and J genes are TRBV9 and TRBJ1-2, with D hard to call. V lost 3 bases, J lost 5 bases, and 14 bases lay in between. This CDR3 has 14 amino acids. Per the germline V gene, CDR1 is SGDLS and CDR2 is YYNGEE. The CDR3: CASSGKGVSYGYTF. As DNA, the CDR3 is TGTGCCAGCAGCGGGAAGGGCGTTTCTTATGGCTACACCTTC.

The chain links TRBV28 to TRBJ2-7; D not certain. The V end lost 5 bases, the J end lost 4 bases, and 9 bases lay between the germline ends. Looked up from germline, CDR1 is MDHEN and CDR2 is SYDVKM. The CDR3 is 12 residues long. The CDR3 is CASSGTEYEQYF. The DNA for the CDR3 is TGTGCCAGCAGTGGTACCGAATACGAGCAGTACTTC.

CDR3 amino acids: CASSAPGHLSYEQYF. CDR3 DNA sequence: TGCGCCAGCAGCGCCCCGGGACACCTATCCTACGAGCAGTACTTC. This chain links TRBV5-1 with TRBJ2-7; D perhaps matches TRBD1 (6 bases). The CDR3 consists of 15 residues. The ends were cut back, 4 bases at V and 1 base at J, with 15 bases in the middle. Germline CDR1 is SGHRS and CDR2 is YFSETQ.

The chain recombines TRBV9 with TRBJ2-1, with 14 bases aligning to TRBD2. V was clipped by 4 bases and J by 7 bases; unmatched bases: 4. The CDR3 spans 15 residues. Germline CDR1 reads SGDLS; CDR2 reads YYNGEE. DNA for the CDR3: TGTGCCAGCAGCCCGGGGACTAGCGGGAGTAATGAGCAGTTCTTC. It specifies CASSPGTSGSNEQFF.

The rearrangement links TRBV10-3 to TRBJ1-2, with D perhaps TRBD1 (5 bases). Trimming removed 6 bases from V and 6 bases from J, with 14 bases in between. Germline V gives CDR1 ENHRY, CDR2 SYGVKD. The CDR3 extends over 13 amino acids. CDR3 loop: CAIRPGVEHGYTF. The CDR3 bases are TGTGCCATCAGACCGGGGGTAGAGCATGGCTACACCTTC.

The rearrangement links TRBV6-4 to TRBJ1-2; the D is unclear. This CDR3 has 13 residues. Germline V CDR1 and CDR2: MRHNA, SNTAGT. V was shortened by 2 bases and J by 3 bases, with 7 bases between the two germline ends. CDR3 protein: CASSDPGDYGYTF. CDR3 sequence (DNA): TGTGCCAGCAGTGACCCCGGGGACTATGGCTACACCTTC.

V and J are TRBV5-6 and TRBJ2-1, with 10 bases aligning to TRBD2. The germline V gene encodes CDR1 SGHDT and CDR2 YYEEEE. The J segment lost 6 bases and the V segment lost 1 base, leaving 16 bases of the junction unmatched. The CDR3 has 19 residues. CDR3 residues: CASSLQASGGPWVVNEQFF. CDR3 DNA: TGTGCCAGCAGCTTGCAGGCTAGCGGGGGTCCCTGGGTGGTCAATGAGCAGTTCTTC. The full variable domain, its missing parts supplied by reference TRBV5-6 and TRBJ2-1, is DAGVTQSPTHLIKTRGQQVTLRCSPKSGHDTVSWYQQALGQGPQFIFQYYEEEERQRGNFPDRFSGHQFPNYSSELNVNALLLGDSALYLCASSLQASGGPWVVNEQFFGPGTRLTVL.

This chain connects TRBV29-1 to TRBJ1-1; D is uncertain. This CDR3 has 13 amino acids. Between the trimmed V and J ends, which lost 4 bases and 1 base, there was a span of 10 bases. CDR1 SQVTM and CDR2 ANQGSEA come from the germline V gene. CDR3 region: CSVGPRANTEAFF. Here the CDR3 DNA reads TGCAGCGTTGGTCCTAGGGCGAACACTGAAGCTTTCTTT.

This clone was seen repeatedly, ten times or more. This chain connects TRBV2 to TRBJ1-2; D is unclear. CDR1 and CDR2 (germline): SNHLY, FYNNEI. Trimming shortened V by 3 bases and J by 4 bases, and 9 bases separated the two germline ends. This CDR3 contains 13 residues. The CDR3 loop reads CASSDAAAYGYTF. The CDR3 nucleotides are TGTGCCAGCAGTGATGCGGCGGCCTATGGCTACACCTTC.

The V call is TRBV27, the J call TRBJ2-3; D call uncertain. In germline, CDR1 is MNHEY, CDR2 SMNVEV (reference sequence). This CDR3 has 14 amino acids. The V and J ends lost 5 bases and 1 base respectively, with 10 bases between them. In nucleotides, the CDR3 is TGTGCCAGCAGTCTTCGAACACGCACAGATACGCAGTATTTT. Its translation is CASSLRTRTDTQYF.

This clone was detected once. J is TRBJ2-5 and V is TRBV7-6; 14 bases match TRBD2. Germline CDR1 reads SGHVS; CDR2 reads FNYEAQ. V lost 5 bases, J lost 5 bases, and 10 bases stayed unmatched. The CDR3 spans 17 residues. CDR3 protein: CASSARLAGGSGETQYF. The DNA for the CDR3 is TGTGCCAGCAGCGCCCGACTAGCGGGAGGGTCGGGGGAGACCCAGTACTTC.

The rearrangement uses TRBV7-9 and TRBJ2-2; D is uncertain. Germline values: CDR1 SEHNR, CDR2 FQNEAQ (reference sequence). CDR3 length: 15 amino acids. Trimming removed 3 bases from V and 2 bases from J, with 10 bases in between. CDR3 residues: CASSLGTTNTGELFF. The DNA for the CDR3 is TGTGCCAGCAGCTTGGGTACAACAAACACCGGGGAGCTGTTTTTT.

The rearrangement joins TRBV5-4 to TRBJ1-1; no clear D. This CDR3 is 14 amino acids long. The germline gives CDR1 SGHNT, CDR2 YYREEE (reference sequence). Deletions cut 4 bases from V and 0 bases from J, with 10 bases between. The CDR3 sequence: CASSPWNMNTEAFF. The CDR3, as DNA: TGTGCCAGCAGCCCATGGAACATGAACACTGAAGCTTTCTTT.

About this clone itself: Other DNA sequences in the same sample also yield this CDR3. This sequence joins TRBV5-1 and TRBJ2-5; a possible D gene is TRBD1 (6 bases). Trimming shortened V by 0 bases and J by 0 bases, and 12 bases separated the two germline ends. Germline V gene sequence: CDR1 SGHRS, CDR2 YFSETQ. This CDR3 contains 16 residues. CDR3 amino acids: CASSLGGGGYQETQYF. In DNA, the CDR3 is TGCGCCAGCAGCTTGGGAGGGGGTGGCTACCAAGAGACCCAGTACTTC.

The rearrangement uses TRBV7-2 and TRBJ2-4; D is ambiguous. This CDR3 contains 13 residues. Deletions cut 3 bases from V and 6 bases from J, with 9 bases between. The germline V gene encodes CDR1 SGHTA and CDR2 FQGNSA. The CDR3 is CASSFEGANIQYF. The CDR3 DNA follows: TGTGCCAGCAGCTTTGAAGGAGCAAACATTCAGTACTTC. Together with reference TRBV7-2 and TRBJ2-4, the CDR3 gives the full variable domain: GAGVSQSPSNKVTEKGKDVELRCDPISGHTALYWYRQSLGQGLEFLIYFQGNSAPDKSGLPSDRFSAERTGGSVSTLTIQRTQQEDSAVYLCASSFEGANIQYFGAGTRLSVL.

The V call is TRBV7-9, the J call TRBJ2-2; no firm D call. This CDR3 spans 14 amino acids. The ends were cut back, 10 bases at V and 3 bases at J, with 15 bases in the middle. From germline, CDR1 is SEHNR and CDR2 FQNEAQ (reference sequence). CDR3 nucleotide sequence: TGTGCCACATTGGGTCGCATCGACACCGGGGAGCTGTTTTTT. Protein product: CATLGRIDTGELFF.